The sequence of this T cell receptor (beta chain) was determined in a study of T cells in localized non-small cell lung cancer. Overall study findings and caveats: Higher T cell density in the blood was associated with longer overall survival, whereas higher adjacent-lung clonality associated with shorter survival. Adjacent uninvolved lung tissue had the highest T cell clonality, exceeding tumor.

The CDR3 consists of 16 residues. CDR1 is SGHNT and CDR2 is YYREEE in the germline V gene (reference sequence). V lost 3 bases to trimming and J lost 6 bases; unmatched junction nucleotides: 11. Data came from immunoSEQ multiplex PCR; TCRdb stores just in-frame clones and leaves some out. The sample shows about 26,000 clones, approximately 84% of them seen only once. Note on this clone: Its antigen is not identified.

The chain links TRBV5-4 to TRBJ2-3; TRBD2 agrees at 9 bases. The material sequenced was peripheral blood, taken before any cancer treatment. The TCR was taken from a man between 40 and 69 years old with stage III squamous cell lung carcinoma. The CDR3 bases are TGTGCCAGCAGCTCAAACTCCGGGACTAGCATCGATACGCAGTATTTT. Translation: CASSSNSGTSIDTQYF.